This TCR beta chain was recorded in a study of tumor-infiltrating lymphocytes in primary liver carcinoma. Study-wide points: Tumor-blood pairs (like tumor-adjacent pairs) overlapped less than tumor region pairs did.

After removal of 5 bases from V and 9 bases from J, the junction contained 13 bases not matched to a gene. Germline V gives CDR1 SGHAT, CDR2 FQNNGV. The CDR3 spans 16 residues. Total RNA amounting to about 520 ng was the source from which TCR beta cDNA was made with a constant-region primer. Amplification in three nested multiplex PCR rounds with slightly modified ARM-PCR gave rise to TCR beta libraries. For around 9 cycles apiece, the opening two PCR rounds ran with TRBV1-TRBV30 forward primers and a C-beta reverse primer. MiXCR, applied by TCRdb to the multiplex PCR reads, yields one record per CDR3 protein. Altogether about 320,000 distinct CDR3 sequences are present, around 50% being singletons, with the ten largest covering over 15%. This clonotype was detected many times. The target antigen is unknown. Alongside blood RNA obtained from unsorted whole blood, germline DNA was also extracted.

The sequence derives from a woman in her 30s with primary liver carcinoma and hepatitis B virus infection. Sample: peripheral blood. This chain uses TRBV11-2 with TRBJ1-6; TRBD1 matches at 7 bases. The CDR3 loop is CASSPGGSVVGSPLHF. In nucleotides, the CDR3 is TGTGCCAGCAGCCCAGGGGGTTCAGTAGTGGGTTCACCCCTCCACTTT.